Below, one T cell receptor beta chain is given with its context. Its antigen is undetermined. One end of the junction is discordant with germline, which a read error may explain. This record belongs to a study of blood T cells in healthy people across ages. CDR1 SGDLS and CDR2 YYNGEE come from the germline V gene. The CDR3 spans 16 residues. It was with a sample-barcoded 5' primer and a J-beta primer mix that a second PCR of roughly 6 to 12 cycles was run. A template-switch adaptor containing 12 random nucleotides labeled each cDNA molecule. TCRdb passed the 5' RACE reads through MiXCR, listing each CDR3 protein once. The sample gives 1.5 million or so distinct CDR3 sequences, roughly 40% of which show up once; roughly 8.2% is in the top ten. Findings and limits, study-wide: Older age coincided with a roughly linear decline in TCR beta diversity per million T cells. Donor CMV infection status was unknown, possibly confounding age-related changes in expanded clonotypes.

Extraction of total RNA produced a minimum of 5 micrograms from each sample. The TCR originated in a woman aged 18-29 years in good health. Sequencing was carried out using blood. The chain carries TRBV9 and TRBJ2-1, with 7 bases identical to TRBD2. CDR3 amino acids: CASSPGQAGIYNKQFF. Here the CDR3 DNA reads TGTGCCAGCAGCCCCGGCCAAGCGGGGATCTACAATAAGCAGTTCTTC.